A selection of T cell receptor beta chains follows, all from one sample in a study of tumor-infiltrating lymphocytes in primary liver carcinoma. One entry per CDR3 protein results from TCRdb running MiXCR on the multiplex PCR reads. Of over 35,000 distinct CDR3 sequences in the sample, roughly 74% are singletons; the top ten hold under 20%. Specimen: liver tumor tissue from sampling region 4. These receptors all come from a man between 35 and 55 years old with primary liver carcinoma and hepatitis B virus infection. Both conserved end residues are part of each CDR3. A D gene is named only where the DNA matches it firmly. Clone size is shown for a subset of rows, as once, few, many or a class of expanded clone.

j_call d_call v_call clone_size cdr3_length cdr3_aa cdr3_nt
TRBJ1-2 TRBD1 TRBV9 once 14 CASGLQGAWYGYAF TGTGCCAGCGGCTTACAGGGGGCTTGGTATGGCTACGCCTTC
TRBJ1-6 - TRBV11-1 once 13 CASGRTLVSPLHF TGTGCTAGCGGCCGGACGCTGGTTTCACCCCTCCACTTT
TRBJ2-2 TRBD2 TRBV15 many 14 CATSRTSDTGELFF TGTGCCACCAGCAGGACTAGCGACACCGGGGAGCTGTTTTTT
TRBJ2-6 - TRBV11-2 - 15 CATQRPRSGANVMTF TGTGCCACCCAGCGGCCGCGCTCTGGGGCCAATGTCATGACCTTC
TRBJ1-6 - TRBV11-1 - 13 CASSRTLIPPLHF TGTGCCAGCAGCCGGACACTGATTCCACCCCTCCACTTC
TRBJ1-4 - TRBV11-2 - 14 CASILDLGELRPFF TGTGCCAGCATCTTAGATCTTGGGGAGCTCAGGCCGTTTTTT
TRBJ2-1 TRBD2 TRBV5-1 - 17 CASSHGGSGIRGNEQFF TGCGCCAGCAGCCACGGAGGGAGCGGGATTCGTGGTAATGAGCAGTTCTTC
TRBJ2-7 - TRBV10-3 medium-sized 16 CAISGGRDRNSGEQYF TGTGCCATCAGTGGTGGGAGGGACAGGAACTCTGGCGAGCAGTACTTC
TRBJ2-1 - TRBV6-6 - 13 CASTSQFYIEQFF TGTGCCAGCACGAGTCAGTTCTACATTGAGCAGTTCTTC
TRBJ2-3 TRBD2 TRBV29-1 - 15 CSVEGTGGETDMQYF TGCAGCGTCGAAGGGACTGGGGGGGAAACAGATATGCAGTATTTT
TRBJ1-1 - TRBV6-2/TRBV6-3 large 11 CASSSAGPAFF TGTGCCAGCAGTTCGGCAGGGCCGGCTTTCTTT
TRBJ2-2 TRBD2 TRBV4-1 - 15 CASSHPGLVTGELFF TGCGCCAGCAGCCATCCGGGACTAGTGACCGGGGAGCTGTTTTTT
TRBJ2-1 TRBD1 TRBV4-2 - 15 CGSHAGGQGNNEQFF TGTGGCAGCCACGCCGGGGGACAGGGGAACAATGAGCAGTTCTTC
TRBJ1-1 - TRBV11-1 - 15 CASRIGQTLGTEAFF TGTGCCAGCAGAATCGGACAGACCTTAGGGACTGAAGCTTTCTTT
TRBJ1-1 - TRBV5-1 - 13 CVSSLVINTEAFF TGCGTCAGCAGCTTGGTGATAAACACTGAAGCTTTCTTT
TRBJ2-3 - TRBV11-1 - 15 CVSSLPRESAETQYF TGTGTCAGCAGTTTGCCGAGGGAGAGCGCAGAAACGCAGTATTTT
TRBJ1-5 TRBD1 TRBV10-3 - 19 CAAHDPGQGLRSGNQPQHF TGTGCCGCCCACGACCCGGGACAGGGGCTGAGGTCCGGCAATCAGCCCCAACATTTT
TRBJ2-1 - TRBV28 - 12 CATSSSSHEQFF TGTGCCACTTCCTCATCTAGTCATGAGCAGTTCTTC
TRBJ2-6 - TRBV11-2 - 21 CASSMGGDRSISISGPNVLTF TGTGCCAGCAGCATGGGGGGAGACAGGAGCATTTCCATCTCTGGGCCCAACGTCCTGACTTTC
TRBJ2-1 - TRBV5-5 few 15 CASSLGSGTVNEQFF TGTGCCAGCAGCTTGGGTTCAGGTACGGTCAATGAGCAGTTCTTT
TRBJ2-5 - TRBV12-3/TRBV12-4 once 13 CASNRSGTEMQYF TGTGCCAGCAACCGAAGCGGGACAGAGATGCAGTACTTC
TRBJ2-1 - TRBV30 - 13 CAWGPNGNNEQLF TGTGCCTGGGGTCCCAACGGGAACAATGAGCAGTTATTC
TRBJ1-1 - TRBV20-1 - 14 CSATPGRLNTEALF TGCAGTGCTACCCCAGGGCGTTTGAACACTGAAGCTCTCTTT
TRBJ2-3 - TRBV11-3 - 13 CASSLGGTDVPYF TGTGCCAGCAGCTTGGGGGGCACAGATGTGCCGTATTTT
TRBJ2-7 TRBD1 TRBV4-1 - 15 CPSSQGQGDTPISYF TGCCCCAGCAGCCAAGGTCAGGGGGACACCCCTATAAGTTACTTC
TRBJ1-6 - TRBV4-3 - 16 CASSSWGRGRNSLRHF TGCGCCAGCAGCTCCTGGGGCAGGGGAAGGAATTCACTCCGCCACTTT
TRBJ2-3 - TRBV2 - 11 CASSFGDKQYF TGTGCCAGCAGTTTCGGAGATAAGCAGTATTTC
TRBJ1-2 - TRBV4-3 - 16 CASGQAGAGRNYGYTF TGCGCCAGCGGCCAGGCGGGGGCAGGGAGGAACTATGGTTACACCTTC
TRBJ2-7 - TRBV13 - 14 CASSSYTYSGKKYF TGTGCCAGCAGCTCCTATACTTATTCGGGCAAGAAGTACTTC
TRBJ1-5 - TRBV4-2 - 16 CASSEAAGAGDQPQHF TGTGCCAGCAGCGAGGCGGCGGGGGCAGGCGACCAGCCCCAACATTTT
TRBJ2-5 - TRBV11-2 - 14 CASTSPEKGETQYF TGTGCCAGCACCAGCCCCGAGAAGGGAGAGACCCAGTACTTC
TRBJ1-4 TRBD1 TRBV12-3/TRBV12-4 - 14 CASVGTGKRNGLFF TGTGCCAGCGTGGGGACAGGGAAGCGAAACGGACTGTTTTTT
TRBJ1-1 - TRBV6-1 - 13 CAIRTPGKPEAFF TGTGCTATCAGAACACCGGGAAAACCTGAAGCTTTCTTT
TRBJ2-7 - TRBV5-6 - 15 CASSFFGEFSYEQYF TGTGCCAGCAGTTTTTTTGGGGAGTTTAGCTACGAGCAGTACTTC
TRBJ2-1 TRBD1 TRBV20-1 many 13 CSVRGTGDHEQFF TGCAGTGTCAGGGGGACAGGGGACCATGAGCAGTTCTTC
TRBJ1-2 - TRBV28 few 13 CASSSRPGVGYTF TGTGCCAGCAGTTCAAGACCAGGGGTGGGCTACACCTTC
TRBJ2-3 TRBD2 TRBV29-1 medium-sized 15 CSVRTSGSWKDTQYF TGCAGCGTACGGACTAGCGGGAGTTGGAAAGATACGCAGTATTTT
TRBJ2-2 TRBD2 TRBV5-1 once 17 CASSFGLAVGNTGEPFF TGCGCCAGCAGCTTTGGACTAGCGGTAGGGAACACCGGGGAGCCGTTTTTT
TRBJ2-3 - TRBV11-2 - 16 CASSRRSTGNTDTRYF TGTGCCAGCAGCAGAAGAAGTACAGGGAACACGGATACGCGATATTTT
TRBJ2-3 TRBD2 TRBV12-3/TRBV12-4 - 14 CASSLSSGWYTQYF TGTGCCAGTAGTTTATCTAGCGGGTGGTATACGCAGTATTTT
TRBJ2-3 - TRBV7-9 - 15 CASSLYRDGADTQYF TGTGCCAGTAGCTTGTACAGGGACGGGGCAGATACGCAGTATTTT
TRBJ2-5 TRBD1 TRBV19 many 16 CASSTSGTGWVETQYF TGTGCCAGTAGTACTTCCGGGACAGGCTGGGTAGAGACCCAGTACTTC
TRBJ2-3 - TRBV28 - 15 CASSNGGSVADTHYF TGTGCCAGCAGCAACGGAGGGTCGGTCGCAGATACGCACTATTTT
TRBJ2-7 TRBD2 TRBV7-8 - 13 CGSSLTSACEQYF TGTGGCAGCAGCCTTACTAGCGCCTGCGAGCAGTACTTC
TRBJ1-3 TRBD1 TRBV20-1 - 15 CSARGPTGAGNTIYF TGCAGTGCTAGAGGACCAACAGGGGCTGGAAACACCATATATTTT
TRBJ1-5 - TRBV11-2 - 16 CASSPKGGLTNQPQHF TGTGCCAGCAGTCCAAAAGGGGGACTGACGAACCAGCCCCAGCATTTT
TRBJ1-2 - TRBV5-5 - 16 CASSPHSDRANYGYTF TGTGCCAGCAGCCCTCATTCGGACAGAGCTAACTATGGTTACACCTTC
TRBJ2-5 - TRBV30 once 16 CALSTTGLTPQETQYF TGTGCCTTGAGTACCACAGGGCTGACGCCACAAGAGACCCAGTACTTC
TRBJ2-3 - TRBV12-3/TRBV12-4 few 13 CACSTSCTDTQYF TGTGCCTGCAGTACTAGCTGCACAGATACGCAGTATTTT
TRBJ2-1 TRBD1 TRBV5-4 few 15 CASSSGTGGPNDQCF TGTGCCAGCAGCTCCGGGACAGGGGGGCCCAATGATCAGTGCTTC
TRBJ2-3 TRBD1 TRBV29-1 large 12 CSVGAKGATQYF TGCAGCGTTGGTGCCAAGGGGGCTACGCAGTATTTT
TRBJ2-1 - TRBV7-9 large 15 CASSDSLSENNEQFF TGTGCCAGCAGTGACAGTTTATCCGAAAACAATGAGCAGTTCTTC
TRBJ2-5 TRBD1 TRBV5-1 - 13 CVSSYRGQDTQYF TGCGTCAGCAGCTACAGGGGGCAAGACACCCAGTACTTC
TRBJ2-2 TRBD2 TRBV11-2 many 16 CASSSSSGANTGELFF TGTGCCAGCAGCTCTTCTAGCGGCGCGAACACCGGGGAGCTGTTTTTT